This T cell receptor (beta chain) was captured by sequencing in a study of identical twins. Study results and limitations: The study based its conclusions on cross-sectional statistical analysis and did not follow the same donors. The more abundant beta clonotypes in cord blood had fewer insertions, and memory repertoires did not show this. Analyses of zero insertions could be partly confounded by invariant MAIT and iNKT cells. Alpha sequences that were out-of-frame and twin-shared showed an excess of low generation probability.

The sample holds many counts of this clonotype. Its antigen is still unknown. The CDR3 spans 15 residues. Between the trimmed V and J ends, which lost 1 base and 5 bases, there was a span of 11 bases. Germline V gives CDR1 LGHNA, CDR2 YSLEER. TCRdb recomputed calls from the 5' RACE reads with MiXCR, one row per CDR3 protein. The sample lists hundreds of thousands of distinct CDR3 sequences, over 12% occurring once. The material sequenced was memory (CD45RO+) T cells sorted from blood. This chain connects TRBV4-3 to TRBJ1-4, with unresolved D. The TCR sequence derives from a woman younger than 35 in good health. The CDR3 bases are TGCGCCAGCAGCCAAGGGGTTAATGGGAATGAAAAACTGTTTTTT. Translating gives CASSQGVNGNEKLFF.